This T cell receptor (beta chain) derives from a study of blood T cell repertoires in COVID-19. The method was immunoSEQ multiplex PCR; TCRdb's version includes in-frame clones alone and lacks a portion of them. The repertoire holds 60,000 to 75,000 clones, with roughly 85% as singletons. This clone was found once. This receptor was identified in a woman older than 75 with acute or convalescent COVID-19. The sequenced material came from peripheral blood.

The CDR3 reads CASSTDRRNSGNTIYF. The DNA for the CDR3 is TGTGCCAGCTCGACGGACAGAAGAAACTCTGGAAACACCATATATTTT. The chain recombines TRBV18 with TRBJ1-3; D possibly corresponds to TRBD1 (6 bases). The germline V and J ends were trimmed by 6 bases and 0 bases, with 15 bases remaining between them. This CDR3 has 16 residues. Germline assignment: CDR1 KGHSH and CDR2 LQKENI.